This T cell receptor beta chain was obtained from a study of control samples from healthy donors and cancer patients. Repertoires were generated with immunoSEQ multiplex PCR, while TCRdb's copy carries only in-frame clones and drops some. The data show around 190,000 clones, with 90% seen just once and 1.4% held by the top ten. Material: blood. The TCR originated in a woman in her fifties or sixties in good health.

In DNA form, the CDR3 reads TGTGCCAGCAGCGTAGTCCCCATGGACAGGGGAGGTTACAATGAGCAGTTCTTC. Protein sequence: CASSVVPMDRGGYNEQFF. V usage is TRBV9 and J usage is TRBJ2-1; 9 nucleotides align to TRBD1. CDR1 is SGDLS and CDR2 is YYNGEE in the germline V gene. This CDR3 contains 18 residues. The J segment lost 4 bases and the V segment lost 0 bases, leaving 11 bases of the junction unmatched.